The clone carrying this TCR beta chain was counted only a few times. A second PCR of roughly 7 to 11 cycles used a sample-barcoded 5' primer and a J-beta primer mix. TCRdb re-called the 5' RACE reads with MiXCR, one entry per CDR3 protein. Of about 1.6 million distinct CDR3 sequences listed, almost 35% are singletons. This specimen comes from a study of blood T cells in healthy people across ages. Trimming pared 0 bases from V and 7 bases from J, leaving 11 bases between. The CDR3 totals 15 residues. The V gene's germline CDR1 is SGHRS and CDR2 YFSETQ. The sequenced sample was blood. This receptor was taken from a woman under 40 in good health. V usage is TRBV5-1 and J usage is TRBJ1-6; D is uncertain. CDR3 nucleotides: TGCGCCAGCAGCTTGGCCATGAGGGAAAATTCACCCCTCCACTTT. Amino acid sequence: CASSLAMRENSPLHF.